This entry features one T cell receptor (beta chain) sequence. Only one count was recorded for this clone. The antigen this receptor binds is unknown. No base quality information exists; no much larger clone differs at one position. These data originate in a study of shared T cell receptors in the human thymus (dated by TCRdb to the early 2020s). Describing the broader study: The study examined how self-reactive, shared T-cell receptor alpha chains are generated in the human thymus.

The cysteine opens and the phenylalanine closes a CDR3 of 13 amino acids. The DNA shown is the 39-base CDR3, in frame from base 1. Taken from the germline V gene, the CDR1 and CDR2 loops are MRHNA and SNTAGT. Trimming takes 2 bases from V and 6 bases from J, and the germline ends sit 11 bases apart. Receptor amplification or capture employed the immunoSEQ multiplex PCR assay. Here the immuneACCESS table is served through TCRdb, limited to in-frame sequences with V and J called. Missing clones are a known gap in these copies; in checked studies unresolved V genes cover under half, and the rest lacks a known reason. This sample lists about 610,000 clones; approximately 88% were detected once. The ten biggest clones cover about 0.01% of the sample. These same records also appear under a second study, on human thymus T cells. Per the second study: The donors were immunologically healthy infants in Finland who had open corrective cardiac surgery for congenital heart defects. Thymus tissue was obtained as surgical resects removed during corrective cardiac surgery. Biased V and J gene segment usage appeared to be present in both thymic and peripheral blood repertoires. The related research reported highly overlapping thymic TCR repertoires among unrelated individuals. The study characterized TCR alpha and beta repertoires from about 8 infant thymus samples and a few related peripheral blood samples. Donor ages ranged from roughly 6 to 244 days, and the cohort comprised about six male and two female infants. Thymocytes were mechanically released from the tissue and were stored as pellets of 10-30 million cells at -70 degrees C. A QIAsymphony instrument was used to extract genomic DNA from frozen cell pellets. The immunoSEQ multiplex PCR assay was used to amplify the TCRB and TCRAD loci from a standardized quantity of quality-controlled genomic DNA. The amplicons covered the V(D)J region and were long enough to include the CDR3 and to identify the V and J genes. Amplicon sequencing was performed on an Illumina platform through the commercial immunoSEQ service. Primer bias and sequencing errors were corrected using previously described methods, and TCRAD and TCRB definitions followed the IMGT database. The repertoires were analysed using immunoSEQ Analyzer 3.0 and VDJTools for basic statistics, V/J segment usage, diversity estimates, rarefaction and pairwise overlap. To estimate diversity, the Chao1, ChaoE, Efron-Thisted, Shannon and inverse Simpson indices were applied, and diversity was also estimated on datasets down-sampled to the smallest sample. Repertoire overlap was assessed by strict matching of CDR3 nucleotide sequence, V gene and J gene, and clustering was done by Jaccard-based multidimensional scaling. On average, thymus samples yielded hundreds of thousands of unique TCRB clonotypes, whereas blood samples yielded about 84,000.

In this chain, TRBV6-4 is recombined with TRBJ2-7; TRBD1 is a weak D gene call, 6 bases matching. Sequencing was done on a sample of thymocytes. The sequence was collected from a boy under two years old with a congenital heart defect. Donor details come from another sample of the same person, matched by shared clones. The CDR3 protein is CASSDRDRFEQYF. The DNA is TGTGCCAGCAGTGACCGCGACAGGTTCGAGCAGTACTTC.